Listed below are T cell receptor beta chains from one sample, sequenced in a study of blood T cell repertoires in COVID-19. Clones were sequenced by immunoSEQ multiplex PCR, and TCRdb holds only the in-frame ones, with some missing. The sample lists 200,000 or so clones; approximately 84% were seen once. The sample taken for sequencing was peripheral blood. These receptor sequences come from a human donor with acute or convalescent COVID-19. The donor label of this sample is uncertain. Both conserved end residues are part of each CDR3.

len | j_gene | v_gene | CDR3aa
13 | TRBJ1-1 | TRBV6-5 | CASSRTQNTEAFF
15 | TRBJ2-1 | TRBV29-1 | CSVGFREGLYNEQFF
17 | TRBJ2-7 | TRBV18 | CASSPGRSGTGHYEQYF
19 | TRBJ2-6 | TRBV4-1 | CASSNQPPGQRSGANVLTF
12 | TRBJ1-1 | TRBV19 | CASRRQGTEAFF
13 | TRBJ2-7 | TRBV27 | CASSRSGSNEQYF
13 | TRBJ1-4 | TRBV2 | CASSLMGLEKLFF
14 | TRBJ2-1 | TRBV10-3 | CAIKGGGSYNEQFF
15 | TRBJ1-6 | TRBV5-4 | CASSEGQGAGPPLHF
17 | TRBJ2-2 | TRBV24-1 | CATSGTDGPPDTGELFF
14 | TRBJ2-7 | TRBV28 | CASSSGTGVREQYF
17 | TRBJ1-4 | TRBV27 | CASSLSIRTGVEEKLFF
14 | TRBJ2-2 | TRBV6-5 | CASRDRRLSGELFF
14 | TRBJ1-1 | TRBV6-5 | CASSYRGGNTEAFF
16 | TRBJ2-3 | TRBV18 | CASSPGPLISTDTQYF
13 | TRBJ2-7 | TRBV5-1 | CASSLDGIYEQYF
16 | TRBJ2-5 | TRBV24-1 | CATSEALAGGWETQYF
15 | TRBJ2-3 | TRBV6-5 | CASSYGDRRTDTQYF
13 | TRBJ2-7 | TRBV7-3 | CASSLIGGREQYF
13 | TRBJ2-7 | TRBV28 | CATLKTGRYEQYF
14 | TRBJ1-6 | TRBV19 | CASSRDSGNSPLHF
14 | TRBJ2-1 | TRBV6-5 | CASVEPTSFNEQFF
15 | TRBJ2-1 | TRBV19 | CASRTGTAPYNEQFF
14 | TRBJ1-6 | TRBV5-5 | CASSLVGGSSPLHF
11 | TRBJ2-5 | TRBV7-9 | CASSAGEAQYF
15 | TRBJ1-5 | TRBV5-1 | CASSLEGSPNQPQHF
16 | TRBJ2-2 | TRBV5-1 | CASSPGAGVNTGELFF
13 | TRBJ1-5 | TRBV19 | CASGGTGHQPQHF
13 | TRBJ2-7 | TRBV6-6 | CASEKGGGYEQYF
14 | TRBJ2-7 | TRBV7-9 | CASSLTGGAYEQYF
13 | TRBJ1-1 | TRBV12-3/TRBV12-4 | CASSFAGETEAFF
10 | TRBJ2-1 | TRBV29-1 | CSAGDNEQFF
16 | TRBJ1-2 | TRBV5-1 | CASSPQGQGAMDGYTF
13 | TRBJ1-1 | TRBV30 | CAWRRGGYTEAFF
14 | TRBJ1-6 | TRBV6-5 | CASSYRQGNSPLHF
18 | TRBJ2-4 | TRBV4-2 | CASSQDIGTGGGKNIQYF
15 | TRBJ1-4 | TRBV19 | CASTSPGQGNEKLFF
13 | TRBJ1-1 | TRBV11-3 | CASSLGKTGKAFF
16 | TRBJ2-3 | TRBV19 | CASSVEGTPFTDTQYF
16 | TRBJ2-5 | TRBV15 | CATSRLYSGLQETQYF
15 | TRBJ2-1 | TRBV3-1/TRBV3-2 | CASSLTSSSLNEQFF
15 | TRBJ1-5 | TRBV19 | CASSRPFASNQPQHF
14 | TRBJ1-2 | TRBV5-8 | CASSSTGQGGGYTF
15 | TRBJ2-1 | TRBV2 | CASTQGPSGTNEQFF
14 | TRBJ2-3 | TRBV5-4 | CASSPTGAAGTQYF
11 | TRBJ1-1 | TRBV19 | CASSSSGPAFF
18 | TRBJ2-1 | TRBV9 | CASSGGLAGGRSYNEQFF
15 | TRBJ2-3 | TRBV7-2 | CASSLGGQGADTQYF
18 | TRBJ2-7 | TRBV27 | CASSRETVGLAVPYEQYF
17 | TRBJ2-5 | TRBV19 | CASSSRLGSGRQETQYF
13 | TRBJ2-3 | TRBV7-3 | CASRQGGTDTQYF
17 | TRBJ2-1 | TRBV19 | CASSIDGASGRDNEQFF
12 | TRBJ2-2 | TRBV7-9 | CASIFGIGELFF
13 | TRBJ2-4 | TRBV19 | CASSTGSRNIQYF
12 | TRBJ2-3 | TRBV5-4 | CASSSSTDTQYF